This T cell receptor beta chain was sequenced during a study of beta chain features in type 1 diabetes. V was clipped by 3 bases and J by 6 bases; unmatched bases: 4. The CDR3 loop spans 14 amino acids. Germline V gene sequence: CDR1 ENHRY, CDR2 SYGVKD. There was one heparinised blood draw per donor, averaging roughly 100 mL. All of the isolated RNA was reverse transcribed, so expressed TCRB transcripts were sequenced. Produced via immunoSEQ multiplex PCR; TCRdb's table is partial and in-frame only. This repertoire shows about 350,000 clones, roughly a fifth found once; its top ten account for around 0.044%.

Sequencing was done on a sample of naive CD4+ T cells from blood. This chain joins TRBV10-3 and TRBJ1-5; TRBD1 aligns across 8 bases. This receptor was identified in a woman aged 18-29 years in good health. CDR3 in amino acids: CAISEGTGVQPQHF. Here the CDR3 DNA reads TGTGCCATCAGTGAAGGGACAGGAGTTCAGCCCCAGCATTTT.